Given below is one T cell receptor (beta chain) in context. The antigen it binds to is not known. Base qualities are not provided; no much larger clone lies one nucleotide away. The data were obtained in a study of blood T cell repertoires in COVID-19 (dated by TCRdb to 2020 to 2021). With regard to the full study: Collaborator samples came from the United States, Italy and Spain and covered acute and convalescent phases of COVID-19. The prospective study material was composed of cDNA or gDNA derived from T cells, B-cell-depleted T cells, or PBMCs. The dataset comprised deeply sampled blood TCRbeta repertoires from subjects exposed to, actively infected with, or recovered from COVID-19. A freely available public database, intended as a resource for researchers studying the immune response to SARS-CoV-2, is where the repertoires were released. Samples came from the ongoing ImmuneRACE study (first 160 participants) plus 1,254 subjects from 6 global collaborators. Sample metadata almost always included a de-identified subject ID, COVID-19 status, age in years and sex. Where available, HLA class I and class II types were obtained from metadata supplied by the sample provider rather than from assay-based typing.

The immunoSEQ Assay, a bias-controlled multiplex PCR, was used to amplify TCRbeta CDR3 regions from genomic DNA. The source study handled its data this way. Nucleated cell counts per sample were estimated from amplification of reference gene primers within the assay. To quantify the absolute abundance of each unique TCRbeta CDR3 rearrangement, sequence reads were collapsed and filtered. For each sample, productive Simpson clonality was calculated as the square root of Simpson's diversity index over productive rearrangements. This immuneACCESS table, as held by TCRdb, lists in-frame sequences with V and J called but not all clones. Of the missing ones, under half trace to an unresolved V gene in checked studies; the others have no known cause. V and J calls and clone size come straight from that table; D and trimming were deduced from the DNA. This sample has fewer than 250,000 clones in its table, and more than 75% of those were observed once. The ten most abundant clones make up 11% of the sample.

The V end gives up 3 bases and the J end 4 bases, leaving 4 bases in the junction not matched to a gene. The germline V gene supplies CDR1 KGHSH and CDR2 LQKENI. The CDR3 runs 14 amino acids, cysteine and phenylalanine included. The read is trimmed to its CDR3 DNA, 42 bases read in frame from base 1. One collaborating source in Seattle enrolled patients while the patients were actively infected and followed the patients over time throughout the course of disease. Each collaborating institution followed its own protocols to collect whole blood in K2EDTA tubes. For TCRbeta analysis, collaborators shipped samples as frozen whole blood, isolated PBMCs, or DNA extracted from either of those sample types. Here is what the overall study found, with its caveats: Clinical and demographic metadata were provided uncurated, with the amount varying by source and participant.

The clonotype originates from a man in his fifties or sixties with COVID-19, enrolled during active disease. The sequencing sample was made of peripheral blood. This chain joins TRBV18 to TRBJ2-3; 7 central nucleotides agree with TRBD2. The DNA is TGTGCCAGCTCACCTGGGAGGGAAGCAGATACGCAGTATTTT. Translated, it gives CASSPGREADTQYF.